The source of this T cell receptor (beta chain) is a study of identical twins (dated by TCRdb to about 2016). In the study overall: To test whether fetal clonotypes persist, the study used deep sequencing on TCR alpha and beta repertoires from monozygotic twins, unrelated adults of various ages, and cord blood. Replicate twin experiments were performed at different times using different library preparation protocols to rule out contamination.

Library construction relied on 5' RACE. Sequencing took place on an Illumina HiSeq 2000. A universal primer binding site was added through template switching, and the final cDNA carried a unique molecular identifier so that TCR cDNA molecules could be counted accurately. First-strand cDNA for TCR alpha and beta chains was synthesized from specific primers in the conserved constant-segment region. Each cDNA library was double barcoded, with a SMART-Mk sample barcode plus Illumina barcodes, to control for contamination. TruSeq adapter sequences, together with Illumina sample barcodes, were added in two successive PCR steps. The Illumina HiSeq platform was used with custom primers to sequence TCR alpha and beta cDNA libraries. The study's own analysis went as follows. Unique molecular identifiers were extracted from raw reads with MiGEC, and CDR3 positions were determined with MiXCR. For each individual, recombination models were inferred using an EM algorithm with the repgenHMM and IGoR tools. The tcR package in R was used for shared clonotype analysis, with sharing normalized by the product of cloneset sizes. Out-of-frame nonproductive sequences were analyzed to study raw recombination free of thymic and clonal selection effects. In TCRdb, the public reads were trimmed at Q25 with fastp and aligned with MiXCR, with productive beta chains retained. Under each unique CDR3 protein, matching rows form one entry showing the most common genes and DNA. TCRdb, not the authors, supplied the V and J calls. Present in this sample are about 340,000 distinct CDR3 sequences, 7% to 9.5% of which were seen just once. The ten most abundant clones make up approximately 9.3% of the sample.

Only healthy Caucasian donors were included. Three unrelated non-twin adults were also sequenced: a male aged 18 to 30, a male aged 50 to 60 and a female aged 50 to 60. Using Miltenyi CD45RO+ enrichment and human naive T-cell isolation kits, memory (CD45RO+) and naive T cells were isolated from PBMC. Overall study outcomes, separate from this receptor: Recombination models systematically underestimated out-of-frame TCR alpha sharing in monozygotic twins but agreed with sharing between unrelated individuals. Excess twin sharing in beta out-of-frame sequences was weaker because fewer shared sequences lowered the signal-to-noise ratio. Compared with coincidental sharing between unrelated individuals, out-of-frame TCR alpha sequences shared between twins showed an excess of sequences with low generation probability. Invariant T cells such as MAIT and iNKT could partly confound zero-insertion analyses, although diverse VJ usage argued against such confounding for most clonotypes. Because the same donors could not be followed over many years, conclusions were based on cross-sectional statistical analysis. Fewer insertions were carried by abundant cord blood beta clonotypes, a similar but weaker trend appeared in young adult naive repertoires, and no such trend appeared in memory repertoires.

The germline V gene (reference sequence) yields DFQATT for CDR1 and SNEGSKA for CDR2. V drops 6 bases and J drops 7 bases, leaving 25 bases in between. Spanning cysteine to phenylalanine, the CDR3 consists of 16 amino acids. Only the CDR3 region is kept as DNA, spanning 48 bases read in frame from base 1. Details on this clonotype: What antigen it recognizes has not been identified. Base-call qualities are not available, and no considerably larger clone is one nucleotide away.

This receptor was taken from a woman between 50 and 59 years old in good health. In this chain, TRBV20-1 is recombined with TRBJ2-1; 6 matching bases give a weak D call of TRBD2. Sequenced: naive T cells sorted from blood. What this sample's cell subset or site label stands for: cells isolated with a human naive T-cell isolation kit. The CDR3 protein: CSATPRGRDLSNEQFF. The DNA sequence is as follows: TGCAGTGCCACGCCCCGGGGCCGGGACTTGAGTAATGAGCAGTTCTTC.